The 16 T cell receptor beta chains below all came from one sample that was sequenced in a study of blood T cells in healthy people across ages. Together with a sample-barcoded 5' primer, a J-beta primer mix was included in a second PCR lasting roughly 7 to 11 cycles. A single record per CDR3 protein comes from TCRdb applying MiXCR to the 5' RACE reads. The data show over a million distinct CDR3 sequences, less than 50% seen once. The sample was blood. The receptors shown here come from a woman aged 55-70 years in good health.

This clonotype was counted a single time. The genes are TRBV20-1 and TRBJ2-1; D is unresolved. Per the germline V gene, CDR1 is DFQATT and CDR2 is SNEGSKA (reference sequence). The CDR3 sequence is 14 residues long. Trimming removed 4 bases at V and 7 bases at J, with 17 bases between. CDR3 sequence: CSAIPGLVLNEQFF. CDR3 DNA sequence: TGCAGTGCTATCCCCGGTCTAGTCCTTAATGAGCAGTTCTTC.

The chain has TRBV5-1 and TRBJ2-5, with D possibly TRBD1 on 6 matching bases. CDR1 is SGHRS and CDR2 is YFSETQ in the germline V gene. V dropped 2 bases and J dropped 4 bases, with 12 bases sitting between them. This CDR3 comprises 14 residues. CDR3 loop: CASSFQQGPETQYF. CDR3 nucleotides: TGCGCCAGCAGCTTTCAACAGGGTCCAGAGACCCAGTACTTC.

The chain links TRBV30 to TRBJ2-1, with D perhaps assigned TRBD1 or TRBD2 (6 bases each). This CDR3 contains 14 residues. Germline CDR1 GTSNPN, CDR2 SVGIG (reference sequence). V lost 0 bases and J lost 4, with 10 bases in between. CDR3 sequence: CAWSVGGGYNEQFF. The CDR3 nucleotides are TGTGCCTGGAGTGTAGGGGGAGGTTACAATGAGCAGTTCTTC.

This clonotype was seen more than once but under ten times. The V gene is TRBV11-2, the J gene TRBJ2-4; possibly TRBD1 for D (6 bases). The end of the DNA aligns better with TRBJ2-7, so the J call may be wrong. This CDR3 is 13 amino acids long. Germline V gene lookup returns CDR1 SGHAT and CDR2 FQNNGV. DNA of the CDR3: TGTGCCAGCAGCATCAACAGGGCGGGCGAGCAGTACTTC. Its protein product is CASSINRAGEQYF.

The gene calls are TRBV4-1 and TRBJ2-1, with a possible D match to TRBD2 (6 bases). Germline V lookup: CDR1 MGHRA, CDR2 YSYEKL. The CDR3 extends over 15 amino acids. The V end lost 0 bases, the J end lost 5 bases, and 11 bases lay between the germline ends. The CDR3 nucleotides read TGCGCCAGCAGCCAAGAATCGGGGGAGGACAATGAGCAGTTCTTC. It specifies CASSQESGEDNEQFF.

Details on this clonotype: One end of the junction does not line up with germline, which may come from a read error. The J gene is TRBJ2-6, the V gene TRBV7-9; the D gene is possibly TRBD2 (6 bases). The CDR3 length is 15 residues. Germline CDR1 is SEHNR and CDR2 is FQNEAQ (reference sequence). CDR3 region: CASSGWDSGANGLTF. In DNA form, the CDR3 reads TGTGCCAGCAGCGGATGGGACTCTGGGGCCAACGGCCTGACTTTC.

This clonotype appeared a few times. J is TRBJ2-5 and V is TRBV10-3; 7 positions match TRBD1. CDR1 is ENHRY, CDR2 SYGVKD, per germline. The trim removed 2 bases at V and 7 bases at J, leaving 7 bases unmatched. This CDR3 has 14 amino acids. CDR3 sequence: CAISEPGQEGTQYF. In DNA, the CDR3 is TGTGCCATCAGTGAGCCTGGACAGGAAGGGACCCAGTACTTC.

The chain has TRBV21-1 and TRBJ2-1; TRBD1 reflects the table's D call only, with no check against the DNA. The J call may be incorrect, as the DNA end agrees better with TRBJ2-7. TRBV21-1 is reported as a pseudogene. This CDR3 has 14 amino acids. CDR3 region: CASSKRTVYNEQYF. DNA for the CDR3: TGTGCCAGCAGCAAAAGGACAGTCTACAATGAGCAGTACTTC.

This clonotype was counted between two and nine times. This sequence joins TRBV6-1 and TRBJ2-5; 11 nucleotides match TRBD1. Germline-derived CDR1 and CDR2 are MNHNS and SASEGT. The CDR3 loop spans 15 amino acids. Trimming at V came to 4 bases and at J to 4 bases, leaving 5 bases not matched to a gene. The DNA of the CDR3 is TGTGCCAGCAGTGCCGGGACAGGGGGATTAGAGACCCAGTACTTC. It is translated as CASSAGTGGLETQYF.

This sequence joins TRBV20-1 and TRBJ2-7; D is tentatively TRBD1 or TRBD2 (5 bases each). The DNA end lines up better with TRBJ2-5; the J call may be wrong. Germline CDR1 is DFQATT and CDR2 is SNEGSKA (reference sequence). This CDR3 is 14 amino acids long. CDR3 nucleotides: TGCAGTGACAGTGGGCGATTTGGGGGAGAGACCCAGTACTTC. This encodes CSDSGRFGGETQYF.

This clonotype was seen more than once but under ten times. The genes are TRBV27 and TRBJ1-1; TRBD1 agrees at 7 bases. This CDR3 is 15 amino acids long. J gave up 3 bases and V 1 base, and 5 bases lay outside the gene matches. Per the germline V gene, CDR1 is MNHEY and CDR2 is SMNVEV (reference sequence). This chain's CDR3 is CASSLFKGADTEAFF. In DNA form, the CDR3 reads TGTGCCAGCAGTTTATTTAAGGGGGCGGACACTGAAGCTTTCTTT.

V is TRBV12-3 or TRBV12-4 and J is TRBJ2-5, with D unresolved. The CDR3 totals 12 residues. The V end lost 2 bases, the J end lost 7 bases, and 8 bases lay between the germline ends. The CDR3 DNA reads TGTGCCAGCAGTTTACCTCCGGGGACCCAGTACTTC. Translating gives CASSLPPGTQYF.

Points on this clonotype: The junction departs from the called germline gene at one end, perhaps through a read error. V is TRBV7-2 and J is TRBJ2-7, with a possible D match to TRBD2 (5 bases). With the DNA end fitting TRBJ2-5 better, the J assignment may be wrong. The CDR3 runs 14 residues. Germline CDR1 is SGHTA and CDR2 is FQGNSA. The CDR3 DNA sequence: TGTGCCAGCAGCGTAGCCTCGGGGATGGAGACCCAGTACTTC. The encoded protein is CASSVASGMETQYF.

This clonotype was observed at least ten times. The J gene is TRBJ2-7, the V gene TRBV20-1, with D perhaps assigned TRBD1 or TRBD2 (5 bases each). Trimming stripped 0 bases from V and 5 bases from J, with 14 bases between. The CDR3 has 14 amino acids. CDR1 and CDR2 from the germline V gene are DFQATT and SNEGSKA (reference sequence). This CDR3 reads CSARDGGTGDEQYF. The DNA for the CDR3 is TGCAGTGCTAGAGATGGGGGAACAGGAGACGAGCAGTACTTC.

A word on this clonotype: This could be a read error, since a much larger clone is one nucleotide away. This sequence joins TRBV4-2 and TRBJ2-1; no firm D call. The J call is uncertain, as TRBJ2-7 better fits the DNA end. The CDR3 has 15 amino acids. From germline, CDR1 is LGHNA and CDR2 YNFKEQ. The CDR3 loop reads CASSETLSSYNEQYF. The CDR3 region has the DNA TGTGCCAGCAGCGAGACATTAAGCTCCTACAATGAGCAGTACTTC.

This chain links TRBV7-9 with TRBJ2-2; 8 bases line up with TRBD2. Losses at the gene ends were 3 bases for V and 7 bases for J; bases not matched to a gene: 4. The V gene's germline CDR1 is SEHNR and CDR2 FQNEAQ (reference sequence). This CDR3 spans 14 amino acids. In DNA, the CDR3 is TGTGCCAGCAGCTTGACTAGCGTTGGCGGGGAGCTGTTTTTT. Amino acid sequence: CASSLTSVGGELFF.